These T cell receptor beta chains were read from a single sample in a study of T cell responses to AZD1222 COVID-19 vaccine. The table came from immunoSEQ multiplex PCR; TCRdb's copy has only in-frame clones and leaves some out. The sample records about 72,000 clones, around 87% being singletons. The source material was peripheral blood, sampled on day 0 of AZD1222 vaccination. These TCRs come from an adult in good health. Both conserved end residues are part of each CDR3. D genes are given only for firm matches. Not all rows give a size; the values are once, few, many and, for expanded clones, a class.

J gene | clone size | D gene | V gene | CDR3 protein | CDR3 DNA
TRBJ2-2 | . | . | TRBV7-6 | CASTYGGGQNTGELFF | TGTGCCAGCACCTATGGGGGGGGCCAAAACACCGGGGAGCTGTTTTTT
TRBJ1-5 | . | TRBD1 | TRBV5-5 | CASSLRGTVGNQPQHF | TGTGCCAGCAGCTTGCGGGGGACAGTCGGCAATCAGCCCCAGCATTTT
TRBJ2-1 | few | . | TRBV6-1 | CASSEFGGRGYNEQFF | TGTGCCAGCAGTGAATTCGGGGGCAGGGGCTACAATGAGCAGTTCTTC
TRBJ1-5 | once | . | TRBV19 | CASSKDSNQPQHF | TGTGCCAGTAGTAAAGATAGCAATCAGCCCCAGCATTTT
TRBJ1-2 | . | . | TRBV2 | CASSEALRALAYGYTF | TGTGCCAGCAGTGAAGCGCTTAGGGCCCTGGCCTATGGCTACACCTTC
TRBJ1-1 | . | . | TRBV6-5 | CATPWTVQNTEAFF | TGTGCCACCCCATGGACAGTACAAAACACTGAAGCTTTCTTT
TRBJ2-1 | . | TRBD2 | TRBV9 | CASSVAGGGYNEQFF | TGTGCCAGCAGCGTAGCTGGGGGGGGCTACAATGAGCAGTTCTTC
TRBJ2-7 | . | . | TRBV6-5 | CAGQSDSSYEQYF | TGTGCCGGCCAATCCGACAGCTCCTACGAGCAGTACTTC
TRBJ1-2 | . | . | TRBV12-2 | CASRSPRTGTGGFNYGYTF | TGTGCAAGTCGCTCTCCCCGGACCGGGACAGGGGGCTTTAACTATGGCTACACCTTC
TRBJ2-5 | . | . | TRBV12-3/TRBV12-4 | CASSLIQETQYF | TGTGCCAGCAGTTTAATCCAAGAGACCCAGTACTTC
TRBJ1-5 | . | . | TRBV28 | CASSFQGNQPQHF | TGTGCCAGCAGTTTTCAGGGGAATCAGCCCCAGCATTTT
TRBJ2-2 | . | . | TRBV15 | CATSRDGPPGELFF | TGTGCCACCAGCAGAGATGGGCCCCCCGGGGAGCTGTTTTTT
TRBJ2-2 | . | . | TRBV2 | CASSLRQMNTGELFF | TGTGCCAGCAGCTTGAGACAGATGAACACCGGGGAGCTGTTTTTT
TRBJ1-2 | . | . | TRBV6-5 | CASRQFGGLSGYTF | TGTGCCAGCAGACAATTCGGGGGATTAAGTGGCTACACCTTC
TRBJ1-1 | . | . | TRBV3-1/TRBV3-2 | CASRGPSLNTEAFF | TGTGCCAGCAGGGGGCCCTCTCTGAACACTGAAGCTTTCTTT
TRBJ1-5 | once | . | TRBV27 | CASSLNRLGQPQHF | TGTGCCAGCAGTTTAAACAGGCTTGGGCAGCCCCAGCATTTT
TRBJ1-3 | . | . | TRBV5-5 | CASSLDTARTTIYF | TGTGCCAGCAGCTTAGACACCGCGCGGACCACCATATATTTT
TRBJ2-1 | . | TRBD2 | TRBV7-2 | CASSESSGGAYEQFF | TGTGCCAGCAGCGAATCTAGCGGGGGGGCCTATGAGCAGTTCTTC
TRBJ1-6 | . | . | TRBV21-1 | CASSKRLATDNSPLHF | TGTGCCAGCAGCAAACGTTTGGCTACTGATAATTCACCCCTCCACTTT
TRBJ1-2 | . | . | TRBV29-1 | CSGTEGGSYGYTF | TGCAGCGGGACAGAGGGGGGGAGCTATGGCTACACCTTC
TRBJ1-1 | . | . | TRBV15 | CATSRVQGFSEAFF | TGTGCCACCAGCAGAGTACAGGGTTTCTCTGAAGCTTTCTTT
TRBJ1-1 | . | . | TRBV11-1 | CASSLSGGTEAFF | TGTGCCAGCAGCCTGTCTGGGGGGACTGAAGCTTTCTTT
TRBJ2-3 | . | TRBD2 | TRBV6-1 | CASSEAQTWGGGLGDTQYF | TGTGCCAGCAGTGAAGCGCAAACCTGGGGCGGGGGGCTTGGAGATACGCAGTATTTT
TRBJ2-5 | few | . | TRBV28 | CASTGRRETQYF | TGTGCCAGCACGGGGCGACGCGAGACCCAGTACTTC
TRBJ2-7 | few | . | TRBV18 | CASSPDMGGGEQYF | TGTGCCAGCTCACCAGACATGGGGGGCGGCGAGCAGTACTTC
TRBJ1-5 | . | TRBD1 | TRBV6-2/TRBV6-3 | CASSYYQGAHQPQHF | TGTGCCAGCAGTTATTACCAGGGGGCACATCAGCCCCAGCATTTT
TRBJ1-4 | . | TRBD1 | TRBV29-1 | CSVDTGTGQPNEKLFF | TGCAGCGTTGATACCGGGACAGGGCAGCCTAATGAAAAACTGTTTTTT